This paragraph covers one TCR beta chain sequence. This specimen belongs to a study of control samples from healthy donors and cancer patients. This CDR3 is built from 14 residues. V lost 8 bases to trimming and J lost 0 bases, with 14 bases between them. Germline lookup yields CDR1 MNHEY and CDR2 SVGAGI. Clones were read by immunoSEQ multiplex PCR, and TCRdb kept only the in-frame ones, dropping some. Of fewer than 200,000 clones listed, over 90% are singletons. The sequenced sample consisted of blood. The sequence came from a woman in her twenties or thirties in good health. The chain couples TRBV6-5 to TRBJ2-7; D not certain. As DNA, the CDR3 is TGTGCCAGCTCCCAATCTGCGGCCTCCTACGAGCAGTACTTC. This encodes CASSQSAASYEQYF.